This T cell receptor (beta chain) was captured by sequencing in a study of cytotoxic CD8 clonotypes in ibrutinib-treated CLL. Findings and caveats of the study: Private clonotypes, not public ones, expanded at ibrutinib response. Sampling times, which were not matched between the groups, differed between sustained-remission patients and progressing patients.

Worth noting for this clone: No antigen is known for it.

Sequenced by immunoSEQ multiplex PCR; TCRdb stores in-frame clones only, minus some. Among 250,000 to 350,000 clones listed, approximately 76% were seen once. V dropped 7 bases and J dropped 1 base, with 13 bases sitting between them. The CDR3 consists of 13 residues. Germline CDR1 reads SQVTM; CDR2 reads ANQGSEA. The clonotype originates from a human donor with chronic lymphocytic leukemia. Material: PBMCs, obtained at disease progression, from a patient treated with ibrutinib. This chain uses TRBV29-1 with TRBJ1-1; the D is unclear. CDR3 in amino acids: CSARNSGNTEAFF. The CDR3 bases are TGCAGCGCCCGGAACTCAGGGAACACTGAAGCTTTCTTT. Variable domain in full (rest from reference TRBV29-1 and TRBJ1-1): SAVISQKPSRDICQRGTSLTIQCQVDSQVTMMFWYRQQPGQSLTLIATANQGSEATYESGFVIDKFPISRPNLTFSTLTVSNMSPEDSSIYLCSARNSGNTEAFFGQGTRLTVV.